The 27 T cell receptor beta chains below were found in one sample sequenced in a study of HIV-infected patients and healthy controls. No cell fractionation was done, so the repertoire covers all unsorted peripheral blood T cells. Alpha and beta constant-region primers primed reverse transcription of around 0.5 ug RNA. Using multiplexing indices, alpha and beta chain libraries were generated apart by chain-specific third strand synthesis. TCRdb reprocessed the 5' RACE reads with MiXCR, giving one entry per CDR3 protein. Here the sample spans some 13,000 distinct CDR3 sequences, roughly a tenth being singletons. Sequencing was done on a sample of blood. The source of these receptors is an adult in good health.

This clonotype was picked up a small number of times. J is TRBJ1-2 and V is TRBV9, with 11 nucleotides matching TRBD1. J gave up 6 bases and V 3 bases, and 7 bases lay outside the gene matches. This CDR3 is built from 15 residues. CDR1 SGDLS and CDR2 YYNGEE come from the germline V gene. The CDR3 nucleotides are TGTGCCAGCAGCGGGGGGACAGGGGGAAAGAATGGCTACACCTTC. This codes for CASSGGTGGKNGYTF.

In its sample, this clonotype was seen many times. The genes are TRBV27 and TRBJ1-1, with a tentative D call TRBD1 (6 bases). The V end lost 8 bases, the J end lost 0 bases, and 10 bases lay between the germline ends. The CDR3 is 13 residues long. The germline V gene has CDR1 MNHEY and CDR2 SMNVEV (reference sequence). The CDR3 is CASWGRMNTEAFF. The DNA for the CDR3 is TGTGCCAGCTGGGGGCGGATGAACACTGAAGCTTTCTTT.

This clonotype was picked up a small number of times. The chain has TRBV6-2 or TRBV6-3 and TRBJ1-3, with D possibly TRBD1 on 6 matching bases. The ends were cut back, 5 bases at V and 5 bases at J, with 31 bases in the middle. The V gene's germline CDR1 is MNHEY and CDR2 SVGEGT. The CDR3 is 20 amino acids. The CDR3 here is CASSNSVVGTSYGYRNTIYF. In nucleotides, the CDR3 is TGTGCCAGCAGTAATTCCGTTGTGGGGACATCTTACGGATATCGAAACACCATATATTTT.

Many counts were recorded for this clonotype. The V and J genes are TRBV29-1 and TRBJ2-5; no clear D. This CDR3 has 13 amino acids. Trimming took 5 bases from V and 0 from J, leaving 10 bases between them. Germline V lookup: CDR1 SQVTM, CDR2 ANQGSEA. The CDR3 protein is CSVSSGYQETQYF. The CDR3 nucleotides read TGCAGCGTTTCCTCGGGTTACCAAGAGACCCAGTACTTC.

This clonotype counts as medium-sized. The chain recombines TRBV7-9 with TRBJ1-1; D is uncertain. V lost 8 bases, J lost 6 bases, and 28 bases lay in between. This CDR3 contains 17 residues. Germline V gene data show CDR1 as SEHNR and CDR2 as FQNEAQ (reference sequence). CDR3 residues: CASSWGTITTGSAEAFF. Here the CDR3 DNA reads TGTGCCAGCTCTTGGGGTACGATTACGACTGGCAGCGCTGAAGCTTTCTTT.

This clonotype was seen many times. This chain links TRBV21-1 with TRBJ2-7; no check of the table's D call, TRBD1, against the DNA was made. TRBV21-1 is termed a pseudogene. The CDR3 runs to 13 residues. CDR3 bases: TGTGCCAGAAAAACTGAACAGGACTACGAGCAGTACTTC. It translates to CARKTEQDYEQYF.

This rearrangement joins TRBV7-2 to TRBJ2-7; TRBD2 matches at 12 bases. V dropped 2 bases and J dropped 6; count of bases not matched to a gene: 5. Germline CDR1 and CDR2: SGHTA and FQGNSA. The CDR3 totals 15 residues. The CDR3 DNA follows: TGTGCCAGCAGCTTACTACTAGCGGGGGGTTCCGAGCAGTACTTC. Translating it yields CASSLLLAGGSEQYF.

This clonotype has a count of ten or more. The chain links TRBV3-1 to TRBJ1-2; D not certain. Germline V lookup: CDR1 LGHDT, CDR2 YNNKEL (reference sequence). The CDR3 extends over 17 amino acids. Trimming removed 5 bases at V and 4 bases at J, with 23 bases between. The CDR3 DNA follows: TGTGCCAGCAGCTCTAAGGAAGGACCGAGATCGTTCTATGGCTACACCTTC. It yields the protein CASSSKEGPRSFYGYTF.

In its sample, this clonotype ranks as medium-sized. The gene calls are TRBV20-1 and TRBJ1-4, with D possibly TRBD1 on 6 matching bases. The length of the CDR3 is 15 residues. The V gene lost 6 bases and the J gene lost 5 bases, with 19 bases spanning the gap. CDR1 and CDR2 (germline): DFQATT, SNEGSKA (reference sequence). The DNA of the CDR3 is TGCAGTGCCACCCCCATGCGGGGGGCGAATGAAAAACTGTTTTTT. Translating gives CSATPMRGANEKLFF.

This clonotype was counted ten times or more. J is TRBJ1-5 and V is TRBV5-1; TRBD1 agrees at 7 bases. The CDR3 runs to 18 residues. Germline values: CDR1 SGHRS, CDR2 YFSETQ. The V gene end was trimmed by 4 bases and the J gene end by 0 bases; junction bases not matched to a gene: 13. CDR3 sequence (DNA): TGCGCCAGCAGCGTGCACCAAGGACAGGTCGATAGCAATCAGCCCCAGCATTTT. Translation gives CASSVHQGQVDSNQPQHF. The entire variable domain, with the rest obtained from reference TRBV5-1 and TRBJ1-5, is as follows: KAGVTQTPRYLIKTRGQQVTLSCSPISGHRSVSWYQQTPGQGLQFLFEYFSETQRNKGNFPGRFSGRQFSNSRSEMNVSTLELGDSALYLCASSVHQGQVDSNQPQHFGDGTRLSIL.

This clonotype was seen many times. The CDR3 coding sequence is TGTGCCAGCTTTACAGGGGGCGCGAGTTCCGAGGGCTACACCTTC. Amino acids: CASFTGGASSEGYTF. The rearrangement joins TRBV12-3 or TRBV12-4 to TRBJ1-2; TRBD1 matches at 9 bases. The CDR3 spans 15 residues. V dropped 8 bases and J dropped 8; count of bases not matched to a gene: 15.

In this sample, this clonotype turned up many times. The chain carries TRBV2 and TRBJ1-2; 8 bases are shared with TRBD1. V lost 6 bases and J lost 2; bases outside the gene matches: 5. Germline V gives CDR1 SNHLY, CDR2 FYNNEI. The CDR3 consists of 14 residues. For the CDR3, the DNA is TGTGCCAGCAGCGCGGACAGGGTCAACTATGGCTACACCTTC. It yields the protein CASSADRVNYGYTF.

The genes are TRBV5-6 and TRBJ2-3, with a weak D call TRBD1 (6 bases). Trimming left V 3 bases short and J 3 bases short, with 14 bases between. The CDR3 extends over 15 amino acids. Germline CDR1 is SGHDT and CDR2 is YYEEEE. Here the CDR3 DNA reads TGTGCCAGCAGCTCCGAGACAGGAACTACAGATACGCAGTATTTT. It translates to CASSSETGTTDTQYF.

This clonotype was observed many times. The chain combines TRBV6-2 or TRBV6-3 with TRBJ2-1; 11 positions match TRBD1. Trimming took 7 bases from V and 14 from J; bases not matched to a gene: 4. Germline values: CDR1 MNHEY, CDR2 SVGEGT. The CDR3 is 11 amino acids. The CDR3 DNA follows: TGTGCCAGCACGGACAGGGGGCTTGAGTTCTTC. Amino acids: CASTDRGLEFF.

This clonotype was recorded at least ten times. The chain carries TRBV6-5 and TRBJ2-1; 7 bases line up with TRBD1. Trimming took 5 bases from V and 6 from J; bases not matched to a gene: 4. The CDR3 contains 13 residues. Germline CDR1 and CDR2: MNHEY and SVGAGI. The CDR3 DNA reads TGTGCCAGCAGTCCCGGGGACAGCAATGAGCAGTTCTTC. This sequence encodes CASSPGDSNEQFF.

There are a few counts of this clonotype. The chain combines TRBV5-6 with TRBJ1-4; 7 bases line up with TRBD1. Germline V CDR1 and CDR2: SGHDT, YYEEEE. The V and J ends lost 2 bases and 5 bases, in that order; junction bases with no gene match: 9. The CDR3 covers 16 residues. DNA for the CDR3: TGTGCCAGCAGCTTCTTCGGGACAGCAGAGAATGAAAAACTGTTTTTT. The encoded protein is CASSFFGTAENEKLFF. Variable domain in full (rest from reference TRBV5-6 and TRBJ1-4): DAGVTQSPTHLIKTRGQQVTLRCSPKSGHDTVSWYQQALGQGPQFIFQYYEEEERQRGNFPDRFSGHQFPNYSSELNVNALLLGDSALYLCASSFFGTAENEKLFFGSGTQLSVL.

At least ten counts were recorded for this clonotype. The V and J genes are TRBV19 and TRBJ1-4, with 9 bases identical to TRBD1. The CDR3 extends over 15 amino acids. With V trimmed by 5 bases and J by 11 bases, 12 bases remained unmatched. CDR1 LNHDA and CDR2 SQIVND come from the germline V gene (reference sequence). Here the CDR3 reads CASSEQGALGAKLFF. The DNA for the CDR3 is TGTGCCAGTAGTGAACAGGGGGCGCTTGGAGCCAAACTGTTTTTT.

This clonotype was recorded at least ten times. V and J are TRBV4-1 and TRBJ2-1; 12 nucleotides match TRBD1. CDR1 and CDR2 (germline): MGHRA, YSYEKL. V dropped 1 base and J dropped 8; count of bases not matched to a gene: 6. CDR3 length: 16 residues. The CDR3 DNA reads TGCGCCAGCAGCCAAGGGGACAGGGGGCGTTGGGATGAGCAGTTCTTC. Translating gives CASSQGDRGRWDEQFF.

By share, this clonotype counts as medium-sized (0.01 to 0.1%). V gene TRBV4-2 combines with J gene TRBJ1-1, with D perhaps matching TRBD1 (5 bases). V was trimmed by 4 bases and J by 4 bases, leaving 16 bases between them. The CDR3 extends over 15 amino acids. The V gene's germline CDR1 is LGHNA and CDR2 YNFKEQ. This chain's CDR3 is CASSPIGEEGTEAFF. The CDR3 DNA reads TGTGCCAGCAGCCCGATAGGGGAAGAGGGCACTGAAGCTTTCTTT.

This clonotype was seen at least ten times. The V and J genes are TRBV4-1 and TRBJ2-2, with TRBD2 matching 10 bases. The CDR3 consists of 17 residues. CDR1 and CDR2 (germline): MGHRA, YSYEKL. V shed 2 bases and J 2 bases; nucleotides not matched to a gene: 5. CDR3 bases: TGCGCCAGCAGCCAAAGAAGGACTAGCGGAAACACCGGGGAGCTGTTTTTT. Translating gives CASSQRRTSGNTGELFF.

In its sample, this clonotype is medium-sized (0.01 to 0.1%). V is TRBV7-3 and J is TRBJ2-3; 10 bases are shared with TRBD1. V lost 1 base to trimming and J lost 1 base; unmatched junction nucleotides: 8. The CDR3 loop spans 18 amino acids. Germline CDR1 SGHTA, CDR2 FQGTGA. The CDR3 loop reads CASSLNPSGTGGTDTQYF. For the CDR3, the DNA is TGTGCCAGCAGCTTAAATCCCTCCGGGACAGGGGGCACAGATACGCAGTATTTT.

By share, this clonotype ranks as medium-sized. The chain uses TRBV29-1 and TRBJ1-3; D call uncertain. The germline CDR1 and CDR2 sequences are SQVTM and ANQGSEA. V was shortened by 4 bases and J by 3 bases, with 19 bases between the two germline ends. The CDR3 length is 16 residues. The CDR3 DNA reads TGCAGCGTTGCCCTCCTTGTCCCGGGAAGTGGAAACACCATATATTTT. Amino acid sequence: CSVALLVPGSGNTIYF.

This clonotype was counted at least ten times. V gene TRBV7-6 combines with J gene TRBJ1-3; D remains ambiguous. Germline CDR1 is SGHVS and CDR2 is FNYEAQ. The CDR3 is 16 residues long. With 0 bases removed from V and 0 bases from J, the gap between germline ends came to 9 bases. In DNA form, the CDR3 reads TGTGCCAGCAGCTTAGCGGGGTCGAGCTCTGGAAACACCATATATTTT. Its protein product is CASSLAGSSSGNTIYF.

By share, this clonotype ranks as medium-sized. The rearrangement joins TRBV12-3 or TRBV12-4 to TRBJ2-1, with D perhaps TRBD2 (5 bases). CDR3 length: 15 amino acids. Trimming left V 3 bases short and J 8 bases short, with 17 bases between. The CDR3 region is CASSFEVGVEDEQFF. The CDR3 DNA follows: TGTGCCAGCAGTTTTGAAGTGGGAGTAGAGGATGAGCAGTTCTTC.

The J gene is TRBJ2-3, the V gene TRBV7-8; D is undetermined. Germline CDR1 reads SGHVS; CDR2 reads FQNEAQ. This CDR3 has 11 residues. The ends were cut back, 3 bases at V and 4 bases at J, with 2 bases in the middle. For the CDR3, the DNA is TGTGCCAGCAGCTTGTCAGATACGCAGTATTTT. Amino acid sequence: CASSLSDTQYF. Using reference TRBV7-8 and TRBJ2-3 for the parts outside the CDR3, the full variable domain is GAGVSQSPRYKVAKRGQDVALRCDPISGHVSLFWYQQALGQGPEFLTYFQNEAQLDKSGLPSDRFFAERPEGSVSTLKIQRTQQEDSAVYLCASSLSDTQYFGPGTRLTVL.

This chain joins TRBV6-6 and TRBJ2-2; D unresolved. Trimming cost V 2 bases and J 6 bases, with 22 bases left between them. Looked up from germline, CDR1 is MNHNY and CDR2 is SVGAGI (reference sequence). The CDR3 runs 18 residues. CDR3 nucleotides: TGTGCCAGCAGTTACCCGCTGGGCTTAGGCATACCGGCCGGGGAGCTGTTTTTT. This translates into CASSYPLGLGIPAGELFF.

This clonotype is medium-sized (0.01 to 0.1%) in the sample. The rearrangement joins TRBV20-1 to TRBJ1-1; the match to TRBD1 covers 7 bases. The J segment lost 5 bases and the V segment lost 5 bases, leaving 11 bases of the junction unmatched. The CDR3 runs to 14 residues. Germline V gene lookup returns CDR1 DFQATT and CDR2 SNEGSKA (reference sequence). CDR3 DNA: TGCAGTGCTCGAATACCTAGGGGGCATACTGAAGCTTTCTTT. Its translation is CSARIPRGHTEAFF.